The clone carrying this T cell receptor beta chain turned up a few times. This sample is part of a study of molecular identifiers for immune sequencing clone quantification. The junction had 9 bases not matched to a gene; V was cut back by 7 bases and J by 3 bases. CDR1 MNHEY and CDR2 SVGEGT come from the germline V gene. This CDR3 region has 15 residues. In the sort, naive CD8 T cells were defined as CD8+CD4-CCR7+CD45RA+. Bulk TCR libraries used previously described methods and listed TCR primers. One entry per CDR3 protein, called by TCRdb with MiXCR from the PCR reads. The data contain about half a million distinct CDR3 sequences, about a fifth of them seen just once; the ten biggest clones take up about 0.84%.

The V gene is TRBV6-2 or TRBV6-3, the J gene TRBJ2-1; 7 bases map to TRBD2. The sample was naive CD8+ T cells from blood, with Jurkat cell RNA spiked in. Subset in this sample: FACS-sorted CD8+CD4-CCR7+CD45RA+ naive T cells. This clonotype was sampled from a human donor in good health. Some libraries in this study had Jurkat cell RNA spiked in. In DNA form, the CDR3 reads TGTGCCAGCAACTTACATGGGGGGGACTACAATGAGCAGTTCTTC. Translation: CASNLHGGDYNEQFF.